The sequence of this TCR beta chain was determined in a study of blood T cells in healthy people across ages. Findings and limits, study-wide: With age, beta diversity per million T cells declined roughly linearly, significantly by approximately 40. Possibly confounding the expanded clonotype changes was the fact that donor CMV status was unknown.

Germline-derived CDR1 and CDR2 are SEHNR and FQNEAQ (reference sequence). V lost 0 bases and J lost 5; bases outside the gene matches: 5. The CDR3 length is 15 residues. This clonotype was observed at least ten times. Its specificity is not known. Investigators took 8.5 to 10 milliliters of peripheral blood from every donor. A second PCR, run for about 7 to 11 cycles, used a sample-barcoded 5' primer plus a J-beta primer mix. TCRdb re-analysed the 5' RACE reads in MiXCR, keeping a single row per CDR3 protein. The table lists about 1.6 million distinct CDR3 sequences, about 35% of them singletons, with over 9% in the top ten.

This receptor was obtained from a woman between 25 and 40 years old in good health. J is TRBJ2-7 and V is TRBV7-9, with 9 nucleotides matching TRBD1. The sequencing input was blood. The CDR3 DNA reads TGTGCCAGCAGCTTAGCACAGGGGGCTATCAACGAGCAGTACTTC. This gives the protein CASSLAQGAINEQYF. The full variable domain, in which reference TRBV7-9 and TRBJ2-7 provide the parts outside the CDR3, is DTGVSQNPRHKITKRGQNVTFRCDPISEHNRLYWYRQTLGQGPEFLTYFQNEAQLEKSRLLSDRFSAERPKGSFSTLEIQRTEQGDSAMYLCASSLAQGAINEQYFGPGTRLTVT.